Shown below are 26 T cell receptor beta chains from a single sample sequenced in a study of shared clonotypes between healthy human individuals. Using immunoSEQ multiplex PCR, the repertoire was profiled, and TCRdb retains in-frame clones only, with some absent. The table has 450,000 to 600,000 clones, roughly 85% seen once; the top ten hold approximately 12%. Sequenced material: PBMCs. The receptors originated from a woman in her thirties or forties in good health. Some clones in this sample may be carry-over from other donors' samples.

This clone was observed a handful of times. V usage is TRBV6-5 and J usage is TRBJ1-2; D gene unclear. This CDR3 has 12 amino acids. Germline V gene lookup returns CDR1 MNHEY and CDR2 SVGAGI. V was clipped by 6 bases and J by 0 bases, with 5 bases between them. The CDR3 DNA sequence: TGTGCCAGCAGCTCACCTAACTATGGCTACACCTTC. Translated: CASSSPNYGYTF.

This rearrangement joins TRBV10-1 to TRBJ2-1; 7 bases agree with TRBD2. V lost 6 bases and J lost 10; bases outside the gene matches: 12. CDR3 size: 14 residues. Germline CDR1 is WNHNN and CDR2 is SYGVQD (reference sequence). CDR3 sequence reads: CASSGGTILGEQFF. DNA of the CDR3: TGCGCCAGCAGCGGAGGGACTATTCTCGGGGAGCAGTTCTTC.

J is TRBJ2-1 and V is TRBV27, with D hard to call. CDR3 length: 14 residues. Trimming removed 4 bases at V and 4 bases at J, with 11 bases between. Germline values: CDR1 MNHEY, CDR2 SMNVEV (reference sequence). Here the CDR3 DNA reads TGTGCCAGCAGTTCACACAATCTATACAATGAGCAGTTCTTC. It yields the protein CASSSHNLYNEQFF.

This clone was counted between two and nine times. V and J are TRBV14 and TRBJ2-5; 8 nucleotides agree with TRBD1. The CDR3 has 18 amino acids. CDR1 and CDR2 from the germline V gene are SGHDN and FVKESK. Germline trimming cut 0 bases from V and 1 base from J; bases unmatched to any gene: 10. CDR3 sequence (DNA): TGTGCCAGCAGCCAAGATTTCGGGACAGGTGCCCTCCAAGAGACCCAGTACTTC. Translated, it gives CASSQDFGTGALQETQYF.

The gene calls are TRBV5-4 and TRBJ2-7; D possibly corresponds to TRBD2 (5 bases). CDR3 length equals 15 residues. Germline CDR1 and CDR2: SGHNT and YYREEE (reference sequence). The V and J ends lost 0 bases and 0 bases respectively, with 10 bases between them. The CDR3 region is CASSLVAGSSYEQYF. The DNA of the CDR3 is TGTGCCAGCAGCTTGGTTGCGGGCAGCTCCTACGAGCAGTACTTC.

The chain links TRBV14 to TRBJ2-7; D possibly corresponds to TRBD1 (6 bases). Trimming pared 4 bases from V and 2 bases from J, leaving 15 bases between. The CDR3 is 15 amino acids. Germline assignment: CDR1 SGHDN and CDR2 FVKESK. In DNA form, the CDR3 reads TGTGCCAGCAGCCCCCTGGACAGCGGTGCCTACGAGCAGTACTTC. Translating gives CASSPLDSGAYEQYF.

This clone was seen a single time. This chain joins TRBV7-6 and TRBJ2-7, with unresolved D. V lost 5 bases and J lost 5, with 16 bases in between. Germline V CDR1 and CDR2: SGHVS, FNYEAQ. This CDR3 comprises 14 residues. In DNA form, the CDR3 reads TGTGCCAGCAGCCCCCCAGAGCGCGAACACGAGCAGTACTTC. Protein: CASSPPEREHEQYF.

The gene calls are TRBV7-8 and TRBJ2-5; D may be TRBD2 (6 bases). Germline V gene lookup returns CDR1 SGHVS and CDR2 FQNEAQ. Trimming stripped 2 bases from V and 0 bases from J, with 13 bases between. The CDR3 extends over 16 amino acids. The CDR3 spells CASSLNPREYQETQYF. Written as DNA, the CDR3 is TGTGCCAGCAGCTTAAACCCCCGGGAGTACCAAGAGACCCAGTACTTC.

The chain links TRBV5-5 to TRBJ1-2; perhaps TRBD1 as D (6 bases). The CDR3 spans 16 residues. V dropped 2 bases and J dropped 0 bases, with 14 bases sitting between them. Germline CDR1 SGHKS, CDR2 YYEKEE (reference sequence). The CDR3 loop reads CASSFDGQRPNYGYTF. CDR3 sequence (DNA): TGTGCCAGCAGCTTCGATGGACAGAGACCTAACTATGGCTACACCTTC.

This chain joins TRBV6-1 and TRBJ1-2; D might be TRBD1 (6 bases). This CDR3 region has 15 residues. Germline V CDR1 and CDR2: MNHNS, SASEGT. V was cut by 10 bases and J by 0 bases, with 18 bases left in between. CDR3 DNA sequence: TGTGCCACCCAACCTGGGGGGCGGACTAACTATGGCTACACCTTC. Protein sequence: CATQPGGRTNYGYTF.

The chain is built from TRBV7-2 and TRBJ2-5; 10 bases align to TRBD2. The junction had 9 bases not matched to a gene; V was cut back by 7 bases and J by 4 bases. Germline V lookup: CDR1 SGHTA, CDR2 FQGNSA. The CDR3 loop spans 15 amino acids. CDR3 bases: TGTGCCAGCACGCTAGCGGGAGTTCAGCGAGAGACCCAGTACTTC. Its translation: CASTLAGVQRETQYF.

The genes are TRBV2 and TRBJ1-3, with a weak D call TRBD1 (5 bases). There are 15 residues in the CDR3. Trimming removed 3 bases at V and 0 bases at J, with 9 bases between. Germline CDR1 reads SNHLY; CDR2 reads FYNNEI. This CDR3 is CASSEEGISGNTIYF. As DNA, the CDR3 is TGTGCCAGCAGTGAGGAGGGGATCTCTGGAAACACCATATATTTT.

With respect to this clone: Other DNA sequences within the sample encode an identical CDR3. This chain joins TRBV18 and TRBJ2-3, with TRBD2 as a possible D gene (6 bases). Trimming shortened V by 6 bases and J by 2 bases, and 12 bases separated the two germline ends. Germline V gene data show CDR1 as KGHSH and CDR2 as LQKENI. The CDR3 totals 14 residues. CDR3 protein: CASSPTRDTDTQYF. In nucleotides, the CDR3 is TGTGCCAGCTCCCCGACGCGGGACACAGATACGCAGTATTTT. The full variable domain, with the rest looked up from reference TRBV18 and TRBJ2-3, is NAGVMQNPRHLVRRRGQEARLRCSPMKGHSHVYWYRQLPEEGLKFMVYLQKENIIDESGMPKERFSAEFPKEGPSILRIQQVVRGDSAAYFCASSPTRDTDTQYFGPGTRLTVL.

The J gene is TRBJ2-1, the V gene TRBV4-3; the match to TRBD2 covers 10 bases. With 3 bases clipped from V and 10 bases from J, the junction kept 12 bases outside the gene matches. Germline V gives CDR1 LGHNA, CDR2 YSLEER. The CDR3 runs to 16 residues. For the CDR3, the DNA is TGCGCCAGCAGCCACCAAATGCTAGCGGGAGTTTCCGAGCAGTTCTTC. Translation gives CASSHQMLAGVSEQFF.

The chain uses TRBV2 and TRBJ2-3; 9 positions match TRBD1. V shed 6 bases and J 5 bases; nucleotides not matched to a gene: 18. The germline V gene encodes CDR1 SNHLY and CDR2 FYNNEI. The CDR3 length is 18 residues. The CDR3: CASRRTKGVQGAGDTQYF. The CDR3 DNA follows: TGTGCCAGCAGACGCACGAAAGGGGTACAGGGGGCGGGAGATACGCAGTATTTT.

This clone has more than one count but fewer than ten. V and J are TRBV15 and TRBJ2-2; a possible D gene is TRBD1 (5 bases). The CDR3 spans 17 residues. Germline CDR1 and CDR2: LNHNV and YYDKDF (reference sequence). V was clipped by 5 bases and J by 3 bases, with 19 bases between them. The CDR3 DNA follows: TGTGCCACCAGCCCCGGTGCGTGGGGCGGTGACACCGGGGAGCTGTTTTTT. It is translated as CATSPGAWGGDTGELFF.

This clone occurred a few times. V usage is TRBV11-2 and J usage is TRBJ2-1; D might be TRBD1 or TRBD2, each matching 5 bases. This CDR3 comprises 17 residues. V was pared by 2 bases and J by 9 bases, with 23 bases between. Germline CDR1 and CDR2: SGHAT and FQNNGV. DNA for the CDR3: TGTGCCAGCAGCTTATACGGGGCGACGGAGACCCTAGCTGAGCAGTTCTTC. Translation gives CASSLYGATETLAEQFF. Full variable domain (remainder filled in from reference TRBV11-2 and TRBJ2-1): EAGVAQSPRYKIIEKRQSVAFWCNPISGHATLYWYQQILGQGPKLLIQFQNNGVVDDSQLPKDRFSAERLKGVDSTLKIQPAKLEDSAVYLCASSLYGATETLAEQFFGPGTRLTVL.

A word on this clone: A far bigger clonotype differs at one base, so this is likely a read error. The chain is built from TRBV7-8 and TRBJ2-7; the D is unclear. The CDR3 runs to 15 residues. Germline V gives CDR1 SGHVS, CDR2 FQNEAQ. The CDR3 nucleotides read TGTGCCAGCAGTTTCCTCCGCTACTCACCCTACGGGCAGTACTTC. It codes for CASSFLRYSPYGQYF.

The chain recombines TRBV6-1 with TRBJ2-5, with D perhaps matching TRBD1 (6 bases). Trimming took off 1 base at V and 4 bases at J, with 10 bases between the two ends. The CDR3 totals 14 residues. Germline CDR1 reads MNHNS; CDR2 reads SASEGT. CDR3 amino acids: CASSEGGLGETQYF. In nucleotides, the CDR3 is TGTGCCAGCAGTGAAGGGGGGCTAGGAGAGACCCAGTACTTC.

This chain connects TRBV19 to TRBJ2-1, with TRBD2 as a possible D gene (6 bases). CDR3 length equals 16 residues. Germline CDR1 reads LNHDA; CDR2 reads SQIVND (reference sequence). V lost 2 bases, J lost 7 bases, and 18 bases lay in between. CDR3 in DNA: TGTGCCAGTAGTATAATTGGAGCGGGCGCAACGAATGAGCAGTTCTTC. This gives the protein CASSIIGAGATNEQFF. Combining the CDR3 with reference TRBV19 and TRBJ2-1 gives the whole variable domain DGGITQSPKYLFRKEGQNVTLSCEQNLNHDAMYWYRQDPGQGLRLIYYSQIVNDFQKGDIAEGYSVSREKKESFPLTVTSAQKNPTAFYLCASSIIGAGATNEQFFGPGTRLTVL.

The chain links TRBV29-1 to TRBJ2-2; tentatively, D is TRBD2 (5 bases). The CDR3 covers 13 residues. With 3 bases removed from V and 7 bases from J, the gap between germline ends came to 12 bases. Germline V gene sequence: CDR1 SQVTM, CDR2 ANQGSEA. CDR3 protein: CSVERGSGGELFF. In DNA form, the CDR3 reads TGCAGCGTTGAGAGAGGGAGTGGCGGGGAGCTGTTTTTT.

The genes are TRBV5-1 and TRBJ2-1; D not resolved. The CDR3 extends over 14 amino acids. The V and J ends lost 3 bases and 7 bases respectively, with 14 bases between them. The germline V gene has CDR1 SGHRS and CDR2 YFSETQ. The CDR3 spells CASSSNQPRNEQFF. The CDR3 bases are TGCGCCAGCAGCTCTAACCAGCCGCGGAATGAGCAGTTCTTC. Full variable domain (remainder filled in from reference TRBV5-1 and TRBJ2-1): KAGVTQTPRYLIKTRGQQVTLSCSPISGHRSVSWYQQTPGQGLQFLFEYFSETQRNKGNFPGRFSGRQFSNSRSEMNVSTLELGDSALYLCASSSNQPRNEQFFGPGTRLTVL.

The CDR3 DNA is TGTGCCAGCAGCAACCGGGACAGGGGGCAGGTTGGCTACACCTTC. This gives the protein CASSNRDRGQVGYTF. The V and J genes are TRBV5-6 and TRBJ1-2; 12 nucleotides agree with TRBD1. This CDR3 spans 15 amino acids. V gave up 4 bases and J gave up 7 bases; unmatched junction bases: 8. In germline, CDR1 is SGHDT, CDR2 YYEEEE. The whole variable domain, remainder taken from reference TRBV5-6 and TRBJ1-2, is DAGVTQSPTHLIKTRGQQVTLRCSPKSGHDTVSWYQQALGQGPQFIFQYYEEEERQRGNFPDRFSGHQFPNYSSELNVNALLLGDSALYLCASSNRDRGQVGYTFGSGTRLTVV.

The chain carries TRBV30 and TRBJ1-5; weak D call: TRBD1 (6 bases). Between the trimmed V and J ends, which lost 3 bases and 2 bases, there was a span of 11 bases. Germline CDR1 reads GTSNPN; CDR2 reads SVGIG (reference sequence). The CDR3 totals 14 residues. Here the CDR3 DNA reads TGTGCCTGGAGACAGGGCAGCGGCAATCAGCCCCAGCATTTT. This translates into CAWRQGSGNQPQHF.

The CDR3 sequence is CASTGTPARGYEQYF. The CDR3 nucleotides are TGTGCCAGTACCGGGACACCGGCGCGGGGCTACGAGCAGTACTTC. This rearrangement joins TRBV6-4 to TRBJ2-7; D may match TRBD1 or TRBD2 (6 bases each). The CDR3 sequence is 15 residues long. With 9 bases removed from V and 3 bases from J, the gap between germline ends came to 21 bases. The germline V gene encodes CDR1 MRHNA and CDR2 SNTAGT.

The table lists this clone with a few counts. J is TRBJ1-1 and V is TRBV2; D not certain. The CDR3 sequence is 13 residues long. The V gene lost 7 bases and the J gene lost 0 bases, with 9 bases spanning the gap. CDR1 SNHLY and CDR2 FYNNEI come from the germline V gene. CDR3 nucleotides: TGTGCCAGCAAGGCAGACATGAACACTGAAGCTTTCTTT. Translation: CASKADMNTEAFF.